The 23 T cell receptor beta chains below were found in one sample sequenced in a study of blood T cells in healthy people across ages. Alongside a J-beta primer mix, a sample-barcoded 5' primer served in a second PCR lasting roughly 6 to 11 cycles. TCRdb ran MiXCR on the 5' RACE reads and lists one entry per CDR3 protein. The data show around 1,000,000 distinct CDR3 sequences, under 30% seen once. These data were also reused for a study on T cells of mothers and their children.

Sequencing input: blood. These receptor sequences come from a girl aged 2 to 10 in good health.

The sample holds a few counts of this clonotype. The chain links TRBV3-1 to TRBJ2-5; 9 bases line up with TRBD2. Per germline, CDR1 LGHDT and CDR2 YNNKEL (reference sequence). CDR3 length equals 15 residues. V lost 4 bases and J lost 10; bases outside the gene matches: 13. This CDR3 reads CASSPLKAGGEDQYF. In nucleotides, the CDR3 is TGTGCCAGCAGCCCCCTTAAAGCGGGAGGTGAAGACCAGTACTTC.

This clonotype has only a few counts. The chain links TRBV4-1 to TRBJ2-1; 8 bases fit TRBD2. The CDR3 runs 15 residues. Trimming took 0 bases from V and 3 from J; bases not matched to a gene: 1. Germline assignment: CDR1 MGHRA and CDR2 YSYEKL. CDR3 sequence reads: CASSQDGGVYNEQFF. In DNA form, the CDR3 reads TGCGCCAGCAGCCAAGACGGGGGGGTCTACAATGAGCAGTTCTTC.

In its sample, this clonotype was seen a few times. V usage is TRBV27 and J usage is TRBJ2-7, with 7 positions matching TRBD2. Germline V gene data show CDR1 as MNHEY and CDR2 as SMNVEV (reference sequence). The V gene end was trimmed by 1 base and the J gene end by 2 bases; junction bases not matched to a gene: 8. CDR3 length equals 16 residues. The chain's CDR3 is CASSLFKAGDTYEQYF. The CDR3 region has the DNA TGTGCCAGCAGTTTATTTAAGGCGGGAGACACCTACGAGCAGTACTTC.

This chain connects TRBV7-9 to TRBJ2-3; D is perhaps TRBD2 (6 bases). The CDR3 is made up of 14 amino acids. Germline V gives CDR1 SEHNR, CDR2 FQNEAQ (reference sequence). The V end was cut by 1 base, the J end by 4 bases, with 9 bases between. CDR3 sequence (DNA): TGTGCCAGCAGCTTAGTGCGGGACCCAGATACGCAGTATTTT. As protein: CASSLVRDPDTQYF.

This clonotype occurred once. The chain recombines TRBV11-3 with TRBJ2-1; 9 bases align to TRBD1. Germline CDR1 SGHNT, CDR2 YENEEA. The trim removed 1 base at V and 8 bases at J, leaving 9 bases unmatched. The CDR3 has 16 residues. CDR3 sequence reads: CASSLVLDRGADEQFF. The CDR3 DNA sequence: TGTGCCAGCAGCTTAGTTCTGGACAGGGGTGCGGATGAGCAGTTCTTC.

The chain carries TRBV4-1 and TRBJ2-2; D ambiguous. Germline CDR1 and CDR2: MGHRA and YSYEKL. V dropped 2 bases and J dropped 1 base, with 8 bases sitting between them. This CDR3 is 15 amino acids long. For the CDR3, the DNA is TGCGCCAGCAGCCAATATGCGAGGAACACCGGGGAGCTGTTTTTT. It yields the protein CASSQYARNTGELFF.

The J gene is TRBJ2-7, the V gene TRBV20-1; 10 nucleotides match TRBD2. Matching the DNA end better, TRBJ2-1 makes the J call doubtful. The length of the CDR3 is 18 residues. The germline V gene encodes CDR1 DFQATT and CDR2 SNEGSKA (reference sequence). The CDR3 is CSARDLLGGTSENNEQFF. The CDR3 DNA is TGCAGTGCTAGAGACCTATTAGGGGGGACTAGCGAGAACAATGAGCAGTTCTTC.

Here the CDR3 reads CSARDGATGTRNEKLFF. Written as DNA, the CDR3 is TGCAGTGCTAGAGATGGGGCGACCGGGACAAGAAATGAAAAACTGTTTTTT. The rearrangement joins TRBV20-1 to TRBJ1-4; D might be TRBD1 (6 bases). V was pared by 0 bases and J by 5 bases, with 19 bases between. CDR1 is DFQATT and CDR2 is SNEGSKA in the germline V gene (reference sequence). The CDR3 contains 17 residues.

The chain recombines TRBV29-1 with TRBJ2-5; D might be TRBD2 (6 bases). TRBJ2-7 matches the DNA end more closely, so the J call is doubtful. CDR1 and CDR2 (germline): SQVTM, ANQGSEA. This CDR3 has 14 amino acids. DNA of the CDR3: TGCAGCGTCACACCGGACATTGGGAGGTACGAGCAGTACTTC. It specifies CSVTPDIGRYEQYF.

As regards this clonotype: An end of the junction does not agree with germline; a read error may underlie this. This chain joins TRBV28 and TRBJ2-5; TRBD2 agrees at 10 bases. Matching the DNA end better, TRBJ2-7 makes the J call doubtful. Germline values: CDR1 MDHEN, CDR2 SYDVKM. The CDR3 runs 15 residues. Here the CDR3 DNA reads TGTGTCAGCTACTCCTTAGCGGGGGGTTTGTACGAGCAGTACTTC. It specifies CVSYSLAGGLYEQYF.

J is TRBJ1-2 and V is TRBV27; possible D gene TRBD1, 6 bases. V was trimmed by 4 bases and J by 8 bases, leaving 20 bases between them. This CDR3 comprises 15 residues. Germline V gives CDR1 MNHEY, CDR2 SMNVEV (reference sequence). CDR3 DNA sequence: TGTGCCAGCAGTTCCCGTTCCGGGGGCAACTGGGGCTACACCTTC. It codes for CASSSRSGGNWGYTF.

This clonotype has a handful of counts. The CDR3 DNA sequence: TGTGCCACCAGCGGCTTCGCGCTAGGGATTAGGAACAATCAGCCCCAGCATTTT. It codes for CATSGFALGIRNNQPQHF. The chain combines TRBV15 with TRBJ1-5; the D is unclear. Germline V gene lookup returns CDR1 LNHNV and CDR2 YYDKDF (reference sequence). The CDR3 spans 18 residues. V lost 5 bases and J 3 bases, leaving 23 bases between the germline ends.

A few counts support this clonotype. The chain links TRBV7-9 to TRBJ1-2; unclear D gene. Germline V gene data show CDR1 as SEHNR and CDR2 as FQNEAQ (reference sequence). The CDR3 sequence is 14 residues long. V was shortened by 4 bases and J by 5 bases, with 14 bases between the two germline ends. In DNA form, the CDR3 reads TGTGCCAGCAGCTCCCCGACGTTACCTTATGGCTACACCTTC. Translated, it gives CASSSPTLPYGYTF.

V gene TRBV6-5 combines with J gene TRBJ2-5; perhaps TRBD2 as D (6 bases). Trimming took 6 bases from V and 6 from J, leaving 17 bases between them. This CDR3 is 14 amino acids long. Per the germline V gene, CDR1 is MNHEY and CDR2 is SVGAGI. CDR3 nucleotide sequence: TGTGCCAGCAGGGACGTAGGAGGGGAGAAGACCCAGTACTTC. Translated, it gives CASRDVGGEKTQYF.

The CDR3 DNA follows: TGTGCCAGCATCCAAGGGGTCGCCGGGGATCACACAGATACGCAGTATTTT. Translation gives CASIQGVAGDHTDTQYF. The V gene is TRBV12-3 or TRBV12-4, the J gene TRBJ2-3, with D perhaps assigned TRBD1 or TRBD2 (5 bases each). This CDR3 region has 17 residues. Trimming cost V 7 bases and J 2 bases, with 22 bases left between them.

The chain links TRBV29-1 to TRBJ1-1; D uncertain. The CDR3 spans 14 residues. V was shortened by 5 bases and J by 3 bases, with 16 bases between the two germline ends. The germline V gene has CDR1 SQVTM and CDR2 ANQGSEA. The CDR3 protein is CSVRNSGGDTEAFF. The CDR3 coding sequence is TGCAGCGTTCGTAACAGCGGTGGGGACACTGAAGCTTTCTTT.

The chain uses TRBV6-1 and TRBJ1-5; D gene uncertain. Trimming took 6 bases from V and 0 from J, leaving 12 bases between them. The CDR3 contains 15 residues. In germline, CDR1 is MNHNS, CDR2 SASEGT. The CDR3 DNA reads as TGTGCCAGCAGGGACTATGGAGTTAGCAATCAGCCCCAGCATTTT. The encoded protein is CASRDYGVSNQPQHF.

The chain has TRBV7-8 and TRBJ2-5; D gene ambiguous. Germline assignment: CDR1 SGHVS and CDR2 FQNEAQ. The CDR3 consists of 14 residues. The V end was cut by 5 bases, the J end by 3 bases, with 13 bases between. The CDR3 is CASSDWRTEETQYF. As DNA, the CDR3 is TGTGCCAGCAGCGACTGGCGGACGGAAGAGACCCAGTACTTC.

This clonotype was recorded at least ten times. The V call is TRBV19, the J call TRBJ2-7; TRBD2 matches 8 bases. J was trimmed by 2 bases and V by 5 bases; bases with no gene match: 2. CDR1 and CDR2 from the germline V gene are LNHDA and SQIVND (reference sequence). This CDR3 has 13 residues. CDR3 loop: CASSHGGAYEQYF. CDR3 nucleotides: TGTGCCAGTAGTCACGGGGGGGCCTACGAGCAGTACTTC.

This clonotype occurred a few times. This rearrangement joins TRBV21-1 to TRBJ2-5. TRBV21-1 is noted as a pseudogene. CDR3 size: 13 residues. CDR3 sequence reads: CASRPQWQETQYF. CDR3 coding DNA: TGTGCCAGCAGACCCCAATGGCAAGAGACCCAGTACTTC.

The rearrangement links TRBV28 to TRBJ2-5; a weak D match, TRBD1 (6 bases). The J call may be mistaken, given a closer DNA end match to TRBJ2-7. Germline V gene sequence: CDR1 MDHEN, CDR2 SYDVKM. The CDR3 is 14 amino acids. The CDR3 DNA is TGTGCCAGCAGCTCCACGGGACACAACTACGAGCAGTACTTC. Protein product: CASSSTGHNYEQYF.

The chain employs TRBV10-3 and TRBJ1-3; D gene uncertain. This CDR3 is 15 amino acids long. The germline gives CDR1 ENHRY, CDR2 SYGVKD. Trimming cost V 5 bases and J 1 base, with 12 bases left between them. The CDR3 spells CAISHTLQSGNTIYF. The DNA of the CDR3 is TGTGCCATCAGTCACACCTTGCAATCTGGAAACACCATATATTTT.

The rearrangement links TRBV7-6 to TRBJ2-7; 7 positions agree with TRBD2. Germline V gene sequence: CDR1 SGHVS, CDR2 FNYEAQ. V lost 5 bases to trimming and J lost 9 bases; unmatched junction nucleotides: 16. The CDR3 is 15 residues long. This CDR3 reads CASSRESGEGMRQYF. The CDR3 coding sequence is TGTGCCAGCAGCCGTGAATCCGGGGAGGGAATGAGGCAGTACTTC.